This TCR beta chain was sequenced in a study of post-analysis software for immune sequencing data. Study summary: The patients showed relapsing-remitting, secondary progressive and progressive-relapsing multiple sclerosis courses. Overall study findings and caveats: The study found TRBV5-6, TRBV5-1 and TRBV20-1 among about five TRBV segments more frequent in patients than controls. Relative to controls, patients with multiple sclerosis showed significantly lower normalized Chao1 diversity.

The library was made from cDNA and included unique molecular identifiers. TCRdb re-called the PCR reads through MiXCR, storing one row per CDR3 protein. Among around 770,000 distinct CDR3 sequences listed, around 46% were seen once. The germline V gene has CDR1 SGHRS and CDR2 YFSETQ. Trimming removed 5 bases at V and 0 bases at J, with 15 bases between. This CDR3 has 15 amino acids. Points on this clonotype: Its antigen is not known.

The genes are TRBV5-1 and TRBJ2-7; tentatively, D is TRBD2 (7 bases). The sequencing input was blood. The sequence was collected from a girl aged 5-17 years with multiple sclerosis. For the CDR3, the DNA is TGCGCCAGCAGTCCGGGGGGCAGGATCTCCTACGAGCAGTACTTC. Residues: CASSPGGRISYEQYF.